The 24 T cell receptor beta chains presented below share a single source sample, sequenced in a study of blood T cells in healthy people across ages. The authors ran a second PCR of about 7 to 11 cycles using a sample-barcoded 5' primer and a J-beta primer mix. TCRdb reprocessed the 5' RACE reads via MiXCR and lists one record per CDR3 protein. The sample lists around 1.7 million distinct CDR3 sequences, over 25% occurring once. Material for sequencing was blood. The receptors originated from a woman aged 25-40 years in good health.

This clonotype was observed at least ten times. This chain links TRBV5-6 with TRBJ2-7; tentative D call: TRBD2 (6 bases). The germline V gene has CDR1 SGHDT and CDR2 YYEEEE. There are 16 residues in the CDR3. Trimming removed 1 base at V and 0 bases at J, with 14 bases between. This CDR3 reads CASSLLRDSVSYEQYF. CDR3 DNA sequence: TGTGCCAGCAGCTTGCTCCGGGACTCGGTCTCCTACGAGCAGTACTTC.

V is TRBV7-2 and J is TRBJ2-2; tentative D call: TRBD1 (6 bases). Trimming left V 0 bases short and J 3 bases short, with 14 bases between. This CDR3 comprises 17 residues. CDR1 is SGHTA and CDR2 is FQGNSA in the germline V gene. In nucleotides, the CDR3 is TGTGCCAGCAGCTTAGCGGGGGCCGGGTTTGACACCGGGGAGCTGTTTTTT. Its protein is CASSLAGAGFDTGELFF.

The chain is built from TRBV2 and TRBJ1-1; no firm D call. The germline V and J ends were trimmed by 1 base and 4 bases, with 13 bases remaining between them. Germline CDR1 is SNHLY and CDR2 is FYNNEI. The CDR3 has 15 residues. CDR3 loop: CASSEERALGTEAFF. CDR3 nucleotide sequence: TGTGCCAGCAGTGAAGAACGGGCCCTGGGCACTGAAGCTTTCTTT.

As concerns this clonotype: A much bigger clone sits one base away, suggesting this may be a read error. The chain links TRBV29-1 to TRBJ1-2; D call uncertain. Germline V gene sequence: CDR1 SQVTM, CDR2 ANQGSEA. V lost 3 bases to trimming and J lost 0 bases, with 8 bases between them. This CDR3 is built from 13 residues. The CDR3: CSVEGRSNYGYTF. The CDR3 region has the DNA TGCAGCGTTGAGGGCAGATCTAACTATGGCTACACCTTC.

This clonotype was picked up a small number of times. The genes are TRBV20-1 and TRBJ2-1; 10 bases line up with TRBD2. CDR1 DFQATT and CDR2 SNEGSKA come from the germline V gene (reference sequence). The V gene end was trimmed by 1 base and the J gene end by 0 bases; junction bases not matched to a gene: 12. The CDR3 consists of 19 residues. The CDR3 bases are TGCAGTGCTAGAGCTCCCCCCCCGGGACTAGCGTTCTCCTACAATGAGCAGTTCTTC. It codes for CSARAPPPGLAFSYNEQFF.

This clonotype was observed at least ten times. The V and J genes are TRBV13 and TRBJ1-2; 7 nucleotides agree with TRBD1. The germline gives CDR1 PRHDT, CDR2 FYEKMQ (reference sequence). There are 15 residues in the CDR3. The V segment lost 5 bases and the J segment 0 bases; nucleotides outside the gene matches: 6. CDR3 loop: CASSPKGAANYGYTF. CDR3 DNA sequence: TGTGCCAGCAGCCCCAAGGGGGCGGCTAACTATGGCTACACCTTC.

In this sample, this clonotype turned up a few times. The chain's CDR3 is CSATSRYAYQPQHF. The CDR3 DNA sequence: TGCAGTGCCACTTCCCGTTACGCGTATCAGCCCCAGCATTTT. This chain uses TRBV20-1 with TRBJ1-5; D is unclear. Germline CDR1 DFQATT, CDR2 SNEGSKA (reference sequence). Trimming shortened V by 6 bases and J by 5 bases, and 17 bases separated the two germline ends. The CDR3 is 14 amino acids.

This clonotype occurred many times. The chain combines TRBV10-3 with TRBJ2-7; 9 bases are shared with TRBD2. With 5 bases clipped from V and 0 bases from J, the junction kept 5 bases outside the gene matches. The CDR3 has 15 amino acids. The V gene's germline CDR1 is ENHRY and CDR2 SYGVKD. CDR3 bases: TGTGCCATCAGTCGCGGGACTAGCACCTCCTACGAGCAGTACTTC. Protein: CAISRGTSTSYEQYF.

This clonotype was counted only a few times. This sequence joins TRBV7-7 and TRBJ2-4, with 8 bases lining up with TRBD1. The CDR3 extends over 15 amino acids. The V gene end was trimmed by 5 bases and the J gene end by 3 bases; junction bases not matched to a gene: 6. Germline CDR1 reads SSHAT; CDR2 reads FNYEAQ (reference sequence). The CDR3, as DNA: TGTGCCAGCAGCGGAGGACAGGGCGTCAAAAACATTCAGTACTTC. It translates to CASSGGQGVKNIQYF.

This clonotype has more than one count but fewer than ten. DNA of the CDR3: TGTGCCAGCAGCCAAGGGAAGGGGGTAGACACTGAAGCTTTCTTT. Translating it yields CASSQGKGVDTEAFF. The chain employs TRBV3-1 and TRBJ1-1; D might be TRBD1 (6 bases). The germline V gene has CDR1 LGHDT and CDR2 YNNKEL (reference sequence). Trimming pared 1 base from V and 3 bases from J, leaving 12 bases between. The CDR3 has 15 residues.

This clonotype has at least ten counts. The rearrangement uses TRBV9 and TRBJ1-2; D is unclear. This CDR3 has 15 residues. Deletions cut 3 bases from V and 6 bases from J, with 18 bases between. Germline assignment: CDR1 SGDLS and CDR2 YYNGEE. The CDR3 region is CASSAQWGGKDGYTF. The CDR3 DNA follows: TGTGCCAGCAGCGCGCAATGGGGAGGGAAAGATGGCTACACCTTC.

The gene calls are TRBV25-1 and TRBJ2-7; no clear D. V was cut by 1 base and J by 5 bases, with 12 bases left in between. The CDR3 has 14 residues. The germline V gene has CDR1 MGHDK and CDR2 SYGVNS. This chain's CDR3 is CASSESGSRNEQYF. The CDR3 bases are TGTGCCAGCAGTGAATCTGGGTCAAGGAACGAGCAGTACTTC.

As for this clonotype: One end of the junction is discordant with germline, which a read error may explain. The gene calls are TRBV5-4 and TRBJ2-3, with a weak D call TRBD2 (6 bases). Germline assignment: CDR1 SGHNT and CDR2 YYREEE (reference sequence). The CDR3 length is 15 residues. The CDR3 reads CANSMTRPGRDTQYF. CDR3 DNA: TGTGCCAACAGCATGACTAGGCCCGGGAGAGATACGCAGTATTTT.

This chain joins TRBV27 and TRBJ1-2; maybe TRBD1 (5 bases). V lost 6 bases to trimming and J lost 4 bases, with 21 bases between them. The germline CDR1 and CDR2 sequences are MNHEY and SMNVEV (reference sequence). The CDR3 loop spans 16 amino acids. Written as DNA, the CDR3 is TGTGCCAGCAGCTACAACACCGGGACCGAGGGCTATGGCTACACCTTC. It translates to CASSYNTGTEGYGYTF.

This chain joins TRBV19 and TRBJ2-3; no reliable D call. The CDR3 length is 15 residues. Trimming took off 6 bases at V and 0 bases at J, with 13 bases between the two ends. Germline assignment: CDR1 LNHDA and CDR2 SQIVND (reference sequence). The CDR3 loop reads CASSPQPASTDTQYF. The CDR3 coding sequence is TGTGCCAGTAGCCCTCAACCAGCTAGCACAGATACGCAGTATTTT.

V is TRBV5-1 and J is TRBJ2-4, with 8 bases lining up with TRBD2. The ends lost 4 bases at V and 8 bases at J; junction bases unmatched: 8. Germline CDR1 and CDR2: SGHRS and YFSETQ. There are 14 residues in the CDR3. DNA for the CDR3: TGCGCCAGCAGCCCCAGCGGGAGTTCAGACATTCAGTACTTC. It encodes CASSPSGSSDIQYF.

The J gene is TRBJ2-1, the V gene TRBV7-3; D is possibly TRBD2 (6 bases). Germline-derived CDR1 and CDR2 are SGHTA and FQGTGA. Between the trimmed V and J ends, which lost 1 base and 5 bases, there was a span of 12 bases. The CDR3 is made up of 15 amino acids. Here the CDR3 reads CASSLMGLTDNEQFF. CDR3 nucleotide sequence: TGTGCCAGCAGCTTAATGGGACTTACTGACAATGAGCAGTTCTTC.

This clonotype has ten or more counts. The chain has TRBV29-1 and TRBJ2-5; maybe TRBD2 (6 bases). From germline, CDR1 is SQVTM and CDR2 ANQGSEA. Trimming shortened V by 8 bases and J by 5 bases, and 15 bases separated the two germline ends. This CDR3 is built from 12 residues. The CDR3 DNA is TGCAGCACCGTGGGACTTCTGGAGACCCAGTACTTC. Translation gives CSTVGLLETQYF.

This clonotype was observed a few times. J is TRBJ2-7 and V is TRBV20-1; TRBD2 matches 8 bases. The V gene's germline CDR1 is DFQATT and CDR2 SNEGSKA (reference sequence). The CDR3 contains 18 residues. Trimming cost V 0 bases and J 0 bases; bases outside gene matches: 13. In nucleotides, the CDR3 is TGCAGTGCTAGAGATGTAGGGCTAGCGGGCCCCCGCTCCTACGAGCAGTACTTC. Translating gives CSARDVGLAGPRSYEQYF.

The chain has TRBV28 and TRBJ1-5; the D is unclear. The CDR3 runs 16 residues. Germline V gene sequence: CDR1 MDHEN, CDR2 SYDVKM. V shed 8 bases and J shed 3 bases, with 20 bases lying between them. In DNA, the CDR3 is TGTGCCAGCGCTAACGTCTGGACCTATAACAATCAGCCCCAGCATTTT. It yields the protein CASANVWTYNNQPQHF. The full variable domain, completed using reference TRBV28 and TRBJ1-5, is DVKVTQSSRYLVKRTGEKVFLECVQDMDHENMFWYRQDPGLGLRLIYFSYDVKMKEKGDIPEGYSVSREKKERFSLILESASTNQTSMYLCASANVWTYNNQPQHFGDGTRLSIL.

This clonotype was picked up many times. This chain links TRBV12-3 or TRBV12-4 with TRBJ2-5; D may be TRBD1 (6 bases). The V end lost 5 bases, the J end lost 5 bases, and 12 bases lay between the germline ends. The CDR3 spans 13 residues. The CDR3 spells CASSTGLKETQYF. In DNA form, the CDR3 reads TGTGCCAGCAGTACAGGGTTAAAGGAGACCCAGTACTTC.

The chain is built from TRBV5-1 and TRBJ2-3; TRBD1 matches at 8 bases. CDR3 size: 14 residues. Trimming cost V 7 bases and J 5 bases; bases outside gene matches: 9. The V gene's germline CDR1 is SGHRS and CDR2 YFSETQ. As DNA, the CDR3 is TGCGCCAGCCAACGCAGGGGGCAGGAAGATACGCAGTATTTT. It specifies CASQRRGQEDTQYF.

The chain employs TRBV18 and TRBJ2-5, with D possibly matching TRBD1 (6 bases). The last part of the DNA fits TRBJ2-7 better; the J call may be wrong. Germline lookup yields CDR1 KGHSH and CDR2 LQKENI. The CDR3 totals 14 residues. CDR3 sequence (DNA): TGTGCCAGCTCACCATTGCAGGGGATCTACGAGCAGTACTTC. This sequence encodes CASSPLQGIYEQYF.

The CDR3 DNA follows: TGCAGCGTTGAAGAGGGCAGGGCGGTGACTTTC. Protein product: CSVEEGRAVTF. The chain couples TRBV29-1 to TRBJ2-6, with a possible D match to TRBD1 (5 bases). The germline V gene encodes CDR1 SQVTM and CDR2 ANQGSEA. Trimming pared 0 bases from V and 17 bases from J, leaving 11 bases between. The CDR3 covers 11 residues.